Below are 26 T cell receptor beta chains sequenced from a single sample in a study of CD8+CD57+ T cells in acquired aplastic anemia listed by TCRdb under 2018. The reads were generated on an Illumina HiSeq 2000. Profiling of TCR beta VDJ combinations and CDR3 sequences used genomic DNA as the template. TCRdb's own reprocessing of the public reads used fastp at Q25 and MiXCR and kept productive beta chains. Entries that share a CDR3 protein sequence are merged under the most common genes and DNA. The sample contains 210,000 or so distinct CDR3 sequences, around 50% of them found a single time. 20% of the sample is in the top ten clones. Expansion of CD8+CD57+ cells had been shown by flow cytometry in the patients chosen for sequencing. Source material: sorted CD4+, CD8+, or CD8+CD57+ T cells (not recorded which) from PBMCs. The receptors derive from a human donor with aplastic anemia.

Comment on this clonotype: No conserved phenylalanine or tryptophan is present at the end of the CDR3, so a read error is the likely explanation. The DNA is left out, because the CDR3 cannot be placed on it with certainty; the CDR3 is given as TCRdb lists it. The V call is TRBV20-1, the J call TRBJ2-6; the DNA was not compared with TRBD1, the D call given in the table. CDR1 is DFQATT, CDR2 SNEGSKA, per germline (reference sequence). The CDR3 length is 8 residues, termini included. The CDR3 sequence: CSARNPGQ.

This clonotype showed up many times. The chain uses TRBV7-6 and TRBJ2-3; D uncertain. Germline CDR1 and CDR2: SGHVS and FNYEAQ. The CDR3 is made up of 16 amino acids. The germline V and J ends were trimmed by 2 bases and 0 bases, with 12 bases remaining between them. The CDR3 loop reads CASSLRALSSTDTQYF. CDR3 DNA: TGTGCCAGCAGCTTAAGGGCACTATCGAGCACAGATACGCAGTATTTT.

The CDR3, as DNA: TGTGCCAGCATCCGGGGTAGGATGAACACTGAAGCTTTCTTT. As protein: CASIRGRMNTEAFF. The chain recombines TRBV9 with TRBJ1-1; unclear D gene. Germline V CDR1 and CDR2: SGDLS, YYNGEE. The V end lost 6 bases, the J end lost 0 bases, and 12 bases lay between the germline ends. The CDR3 is 14 residues long.

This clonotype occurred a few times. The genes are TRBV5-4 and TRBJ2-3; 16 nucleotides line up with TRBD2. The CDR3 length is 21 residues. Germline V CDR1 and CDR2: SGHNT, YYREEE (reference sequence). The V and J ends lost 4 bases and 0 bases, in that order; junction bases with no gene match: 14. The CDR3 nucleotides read TGTGCCAGCAGCCCAAAGCCGGGACTAGCGGGGGGGCGGGTTAGCACAGATACGCAGTATTTT. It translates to CASSPKPGLAGGRVSTDTQYF.

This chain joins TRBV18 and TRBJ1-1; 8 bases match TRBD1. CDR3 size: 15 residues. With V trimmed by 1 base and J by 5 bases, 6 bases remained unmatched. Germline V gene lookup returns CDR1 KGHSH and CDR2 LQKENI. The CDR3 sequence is CASSPQQGAGTEAFF. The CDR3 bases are TGTGCCAGCTCACCACAGCAGGGGGCGGGTACTGAAGCTTTCTTT.

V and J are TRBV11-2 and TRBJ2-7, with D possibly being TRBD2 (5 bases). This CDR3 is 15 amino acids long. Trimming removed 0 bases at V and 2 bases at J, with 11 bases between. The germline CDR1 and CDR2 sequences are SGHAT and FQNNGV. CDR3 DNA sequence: TGTGCCAGCAGCTTAGAATGGGCGGGTACCTACGAGCAGTACTTC. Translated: CASSLEWAGTYEQYF. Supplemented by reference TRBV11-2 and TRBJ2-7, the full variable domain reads EAGVAQSPRYKIIEKRQSVAFWCNPISGHATLYWYQQILGQGPKLLIQFQNNGVVDDSQLPKDRFSAERLKGVDSTLKIQPAKLEDSAVYLCASSLEWAGTYEQYFGPGTRLTVT.

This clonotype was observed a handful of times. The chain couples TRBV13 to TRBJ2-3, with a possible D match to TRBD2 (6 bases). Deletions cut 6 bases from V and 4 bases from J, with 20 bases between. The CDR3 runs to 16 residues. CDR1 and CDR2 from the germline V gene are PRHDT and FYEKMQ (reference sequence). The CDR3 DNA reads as TGTGCCAGCAGTCAACGCGGCGGTAGCGGATCAGATACGCAGTATTTT. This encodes CASSQRGGSGSDTQYF.

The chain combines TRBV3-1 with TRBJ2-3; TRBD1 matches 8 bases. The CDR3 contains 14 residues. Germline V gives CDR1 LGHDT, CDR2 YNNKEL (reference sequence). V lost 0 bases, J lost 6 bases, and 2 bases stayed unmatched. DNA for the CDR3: TGTGCCAGCAGCCAAGACAGGGGGCGGGATACGCAGTATTTT. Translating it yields CASSQDRGRDTQYF.

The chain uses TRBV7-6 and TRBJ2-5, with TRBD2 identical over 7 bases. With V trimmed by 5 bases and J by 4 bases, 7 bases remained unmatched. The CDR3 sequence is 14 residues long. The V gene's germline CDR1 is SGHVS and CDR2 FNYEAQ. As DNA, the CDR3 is TGTGCCAGCAGCACCCGACAGCGGGGAGAGACCCAGTACTTC. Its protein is CASSTRQRGETQYF.

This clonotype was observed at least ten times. CDR3 residues: CASSPAPYEQYF. In nucleotides, the CDR3 is TGTGCCAGCAGCCCCGCTCCGTACGAGCAGTACTTC. The chain recombines TRBV5-5 with TRBJ2-7; D not resolved. The CDR3 has 12 amino acids. Germline V CDR1 and CDR2: SGHKS, YYEKEE (reference sequence). Deletions cut 4 bases from V and 4 bases from J, with 9 bases between. The whole variable domain, remainder taken from reference TRBV5-5 and TRBJ2-7, is DAGVTQSPTHLIKTRGQQVTLRCSPISGHKSVSWYQQVLGQGPQFIFQYYEKEERGRGNFPDRFSARQFPNYSSELNVNALLLGDSALYLCASSPAPYEQYFGPGTRLTVT.

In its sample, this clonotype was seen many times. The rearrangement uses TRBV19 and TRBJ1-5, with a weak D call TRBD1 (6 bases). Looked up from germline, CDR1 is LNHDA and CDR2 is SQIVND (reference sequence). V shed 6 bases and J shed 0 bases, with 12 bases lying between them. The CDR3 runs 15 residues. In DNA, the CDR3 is TGTGCCAGTAGCCACGGACAGTATAGCAATCAGCCCCAGCATTTT. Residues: CASSHGQYSNQPQHF.

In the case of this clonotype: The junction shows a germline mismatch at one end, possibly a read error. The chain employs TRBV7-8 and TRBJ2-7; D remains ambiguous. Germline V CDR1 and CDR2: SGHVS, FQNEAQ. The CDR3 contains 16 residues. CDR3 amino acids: CASSFITDLEIAKQYF. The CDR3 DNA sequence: TGCGCCAGCAGCTTTATAACAGACCTAGAGATTGCCAAGCAGTACTTC.

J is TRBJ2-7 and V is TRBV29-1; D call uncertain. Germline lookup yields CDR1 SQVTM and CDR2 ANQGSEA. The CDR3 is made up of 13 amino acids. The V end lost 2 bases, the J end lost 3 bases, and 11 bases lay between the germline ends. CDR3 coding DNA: TGCAGCGTTGAAAGGTCCAGCAACTACGAGCAGTACGTC. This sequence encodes CSVERSSNYEQYV.

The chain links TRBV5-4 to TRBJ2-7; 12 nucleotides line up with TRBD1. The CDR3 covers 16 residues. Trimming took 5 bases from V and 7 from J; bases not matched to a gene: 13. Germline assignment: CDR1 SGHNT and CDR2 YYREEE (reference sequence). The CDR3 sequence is CASSERRGQGAGEQYV. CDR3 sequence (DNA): TGTGCCAGCAGTGAAAGGAGGGGACAGGGGGCAGGAGAGCAGTACGTC.

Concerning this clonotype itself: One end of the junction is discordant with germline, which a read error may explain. Written as DNA, the CDR3 is TGCAGTGCTAGAGCAGGGCATACTGAAGCCTTCTTT. Protein: CSARAGHTEAFF. The V and J genes are TRBV20-1 and TRBJ1-1, with D perhaps matching TRBD1 (5 bases). The CDR3 loop spans 12 amino acids. CDR1 is DFQATT, CDR2 SNEGSKA, per germline (reference sequence).

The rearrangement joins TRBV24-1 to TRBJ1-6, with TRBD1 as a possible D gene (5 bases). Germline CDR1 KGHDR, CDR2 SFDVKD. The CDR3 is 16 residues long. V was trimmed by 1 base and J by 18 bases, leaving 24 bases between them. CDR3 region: CATSDLGLGRLEGTHF. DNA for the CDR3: TGTGCCACCAGTGATTTAGGTCTGGGTAGGTTGGAGGGGACCCACTTT.

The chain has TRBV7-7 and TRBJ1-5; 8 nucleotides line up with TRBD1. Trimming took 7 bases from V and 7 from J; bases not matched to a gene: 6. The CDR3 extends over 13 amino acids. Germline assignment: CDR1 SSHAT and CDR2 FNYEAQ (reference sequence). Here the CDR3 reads CASKTGGRQPQHF. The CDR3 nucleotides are TGTGCCAGCAAAACAGGGGGTAGGCAGCCCCAGCATTTT.

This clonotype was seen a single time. The CDR3 DNA reads as TGTGCCAGCAGTACGTCCCAGGAGCAGTACTTC. Its translation: CASSTSQEQYF. J is TRBJ2-7 and V is TRBV6-6; no reliable D call. The CDR3 has 11 residues. Between the trimmed V and J ends, which lost 5 bases and 7 bases, there was a span of 9 bases. CDR1 is MNHNY and CDR2 is SVGAGI in the germline V gene (reference sequence).

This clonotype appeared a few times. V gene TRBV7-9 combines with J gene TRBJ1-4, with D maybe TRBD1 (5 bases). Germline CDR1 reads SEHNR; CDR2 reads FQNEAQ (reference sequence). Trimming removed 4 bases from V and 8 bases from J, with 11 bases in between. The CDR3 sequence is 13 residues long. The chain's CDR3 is CASSWDDQEKLFF. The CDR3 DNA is TGTGCCAGCAGCTGGGACGACCAGGAAAAACTGTTTTTT.

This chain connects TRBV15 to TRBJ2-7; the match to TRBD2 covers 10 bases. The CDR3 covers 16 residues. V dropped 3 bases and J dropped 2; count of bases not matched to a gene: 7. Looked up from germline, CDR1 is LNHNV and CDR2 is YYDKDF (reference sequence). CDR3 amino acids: CATSSPTSGEPYEQYF. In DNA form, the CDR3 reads TGTGCCACCAGCAGCCCCACTAGCGGGGAGCCCTACGAGCAGTACTTC.

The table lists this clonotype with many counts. CDR3 amino acids: CASRPNKGLSGNTIYF. The CDR3 coding sequence is TGTGCCAGCAGGCCGAATAAGGGACTCTCTGGAAACACCATATATTTT. V usage is TRBV7-6 and J usage is TRBJ1-3; perhaps TRBD1 as D (5 bases). Germline loops: CDR1 SGHVS, CDR2 FNYEAQ. Between the trimmed V and J ends, which lost 6 bases and 0 bases, there was a span of 15 bases. This CDR3 spans 16 amino acids.

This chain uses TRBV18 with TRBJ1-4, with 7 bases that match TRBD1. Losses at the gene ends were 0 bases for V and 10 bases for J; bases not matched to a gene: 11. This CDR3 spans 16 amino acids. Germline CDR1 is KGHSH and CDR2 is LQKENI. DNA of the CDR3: TGTGCCAGCTCACCACCTGGGCCAGGGGGGAACGGAAAACTGTTTTTT. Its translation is CASSPPGPGGNGKLFF.

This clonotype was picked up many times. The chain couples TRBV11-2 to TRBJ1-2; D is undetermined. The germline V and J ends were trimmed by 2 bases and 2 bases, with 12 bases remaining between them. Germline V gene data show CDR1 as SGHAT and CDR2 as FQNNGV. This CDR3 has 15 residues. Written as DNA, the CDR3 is TGTGCCAGCAGCTTATCTAATTGGGGAAACTATGGCTACACCTTC. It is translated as CASSLSNWGNYGYTF.

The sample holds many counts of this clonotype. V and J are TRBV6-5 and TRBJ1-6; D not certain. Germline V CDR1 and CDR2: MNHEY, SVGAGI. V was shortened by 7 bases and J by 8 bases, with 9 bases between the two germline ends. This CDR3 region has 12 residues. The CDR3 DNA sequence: TGTGCCAGCACGGAGGGATATTCACCCCTCCACTTT. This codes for CASTEGYSPLHF.

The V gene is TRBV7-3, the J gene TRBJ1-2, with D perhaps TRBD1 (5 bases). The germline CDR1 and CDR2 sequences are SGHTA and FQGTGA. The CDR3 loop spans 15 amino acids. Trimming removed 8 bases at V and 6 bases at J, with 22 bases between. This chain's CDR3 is CASSPTSARVDGYTF. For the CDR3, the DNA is TGTGCCAGCTCACCAACTTCTGCCAGGGTCGATGGCTACACCTTC.

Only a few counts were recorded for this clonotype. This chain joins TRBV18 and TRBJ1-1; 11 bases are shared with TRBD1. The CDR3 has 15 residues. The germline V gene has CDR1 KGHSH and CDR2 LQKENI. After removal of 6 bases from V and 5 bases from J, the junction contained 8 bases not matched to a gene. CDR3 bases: TGTGCCAGCTCGTCCGGACAGGGGGCGAGGACTGAAGCTTTCTTT. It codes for CASSSGQGARTEAFF.